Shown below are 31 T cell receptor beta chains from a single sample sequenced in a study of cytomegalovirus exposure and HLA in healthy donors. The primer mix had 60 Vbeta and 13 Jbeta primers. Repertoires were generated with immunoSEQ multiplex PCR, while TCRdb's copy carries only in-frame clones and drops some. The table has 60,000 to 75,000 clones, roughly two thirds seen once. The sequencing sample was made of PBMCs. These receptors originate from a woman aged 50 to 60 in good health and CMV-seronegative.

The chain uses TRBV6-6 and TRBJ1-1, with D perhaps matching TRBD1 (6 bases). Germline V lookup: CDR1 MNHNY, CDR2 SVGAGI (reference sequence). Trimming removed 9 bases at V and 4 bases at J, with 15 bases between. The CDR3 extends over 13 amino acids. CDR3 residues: CASGVGAGTEAFF. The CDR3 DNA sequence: TGTGCCAGTGGGGTGGGGGCGGGCACTGAAGCTTTCTTT.

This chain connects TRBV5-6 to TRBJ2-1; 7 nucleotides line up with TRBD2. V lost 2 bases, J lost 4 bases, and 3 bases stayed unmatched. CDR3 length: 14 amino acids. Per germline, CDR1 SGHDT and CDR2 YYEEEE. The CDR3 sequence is CASSFSGLYNEQFF. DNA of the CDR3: TGTGCCAGCAGCTTTAGCGGGCTTTACAATGAGCAGTTCTTC. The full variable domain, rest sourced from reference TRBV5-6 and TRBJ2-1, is DAGVTQSPTHLIKTRGQQVTLRCSPKSGHDTVSWYQQALGQGPQFIFQYYEEEERQRGNFPDRFSGHQFPNYSSELNVNALLLGDSALYLCASSFSGLYNEQFFGPGTRLTVL.

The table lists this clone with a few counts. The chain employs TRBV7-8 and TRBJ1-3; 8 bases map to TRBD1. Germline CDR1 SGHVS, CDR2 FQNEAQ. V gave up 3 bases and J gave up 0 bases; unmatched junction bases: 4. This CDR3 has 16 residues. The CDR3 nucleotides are TGTGCCAGCAGCTTGACAGGGGCCCACTCTGGAAACACCATATATTTT. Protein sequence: CASSLTGAHSGNTIYF. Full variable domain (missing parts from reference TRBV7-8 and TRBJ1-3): GAGVSQSPRYKVAKRGQDVALRCDPISGHVSLFWYQQALGQGPEFLTYFQNEAQLDKSGLPSDRFFAERPEGSVSTLKIQRTQQEDSAVYLCASSLTGAHSGNTIYFGEGSWLTVV.

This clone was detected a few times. CDR3 sequence: CASSLGPTSDTEAFF. DNA of the CDR3: TGTGCCAGCAGCTTAGGGCCCACAAGTGACACTGAAGCTTTCTTT. The chain couples TRBV7-9 to TRBJ1-1; D ambiguous. Trimming left V 1 base short and J 3 bases short, with 12 bases between. This CDR3 contains 15 residues. CDR1 is SEHNR and CDR2 is FQNEAQ in the germline V gene (reference sequence).

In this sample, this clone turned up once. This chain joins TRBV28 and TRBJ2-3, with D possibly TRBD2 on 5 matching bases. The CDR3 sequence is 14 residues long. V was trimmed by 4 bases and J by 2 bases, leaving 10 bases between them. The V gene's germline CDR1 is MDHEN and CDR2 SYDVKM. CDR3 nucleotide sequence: TGTGCCAGCAGTTCAGCCGGGATCACAGATACGCAGTATTTT. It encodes CASSSAGITDTQYF.

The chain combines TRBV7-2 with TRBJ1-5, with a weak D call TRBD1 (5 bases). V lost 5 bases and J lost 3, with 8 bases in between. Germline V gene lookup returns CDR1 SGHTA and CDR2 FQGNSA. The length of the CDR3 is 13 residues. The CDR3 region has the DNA TGTGCCAGCAGCGGGGCTATCAATCAGCCCCAGCATTTT. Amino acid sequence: CASSGAINQPQHF. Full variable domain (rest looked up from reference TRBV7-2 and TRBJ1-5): GAGVSQSPSNKVTEKGKDVELRCDPISGHTALYWYRQSLGQGLEFLIYFQGNSAPDKSGLPSDRFSAERTGGSVSTLTIQRTQQEDSAVYLCASSGAINQPQHFGDGTRLSIL.

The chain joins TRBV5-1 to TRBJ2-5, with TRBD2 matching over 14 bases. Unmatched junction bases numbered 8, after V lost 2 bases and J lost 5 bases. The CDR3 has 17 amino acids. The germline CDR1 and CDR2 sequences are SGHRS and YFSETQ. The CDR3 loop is CASSFGGLAGAGETQYF. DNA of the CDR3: TGCGCCAGCAGCTTTGGGGGACTAGCGGGAGCGGGGGAGACCCAGTACTTC.

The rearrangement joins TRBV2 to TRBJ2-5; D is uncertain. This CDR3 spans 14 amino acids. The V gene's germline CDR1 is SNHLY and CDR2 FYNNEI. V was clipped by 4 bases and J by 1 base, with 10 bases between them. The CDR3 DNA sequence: TGTGCCAGCAGTGTGACAAACTCCCAAGAGACCCAGTACTTC. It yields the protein CASSVTNSQETQYF.

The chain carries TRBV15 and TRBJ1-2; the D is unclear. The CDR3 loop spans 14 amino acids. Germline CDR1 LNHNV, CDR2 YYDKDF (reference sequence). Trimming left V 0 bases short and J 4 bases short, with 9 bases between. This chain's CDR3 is CATSRDGQGYGYTF. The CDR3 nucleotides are TGTGCCACCAGCAGAGATGGGCAAGGCTATGGCTACACCTTC.

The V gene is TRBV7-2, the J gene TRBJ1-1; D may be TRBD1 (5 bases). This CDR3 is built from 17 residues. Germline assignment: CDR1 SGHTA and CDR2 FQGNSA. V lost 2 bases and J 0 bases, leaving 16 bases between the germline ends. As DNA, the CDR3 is TGTGCCAGCAGCTTAACGGGGGGGATAGCCTTGAACACTGAAGCTTTCTTT. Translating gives CASSLTGGIALNTEAFF. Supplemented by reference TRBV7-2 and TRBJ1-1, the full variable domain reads GAGVSQSPSNKVTEKGKDVELRCDPISGHTALYWYRQSLGQGLEFLIYFQGNSAPDKSGLPSDRFSAERTGGSVSTLTIQRTQQEDSAVYLCASSLTGGIALNTEAFFGQGTRLTVV.

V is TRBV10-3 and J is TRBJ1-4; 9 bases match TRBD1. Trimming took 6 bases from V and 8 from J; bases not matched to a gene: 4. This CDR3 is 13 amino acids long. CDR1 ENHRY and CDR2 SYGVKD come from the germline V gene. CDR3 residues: CAISGTGFEKLFF. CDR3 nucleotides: TGTGCCATCAGCGGGACAGGGTTCGAAAAACTGTTTTTT.

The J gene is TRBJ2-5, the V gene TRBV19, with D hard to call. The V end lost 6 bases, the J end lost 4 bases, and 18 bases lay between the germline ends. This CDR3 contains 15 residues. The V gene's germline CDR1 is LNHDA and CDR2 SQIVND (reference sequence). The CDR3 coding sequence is TGTGCCAGTAGGATGTCGCCGCATGGGCGAGAGACCCAGTACTTC. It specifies CASRMSPHGRETQYF.

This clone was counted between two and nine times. The CDR3 DNA sequence: TGTGCCAGCAGTTTCCAGGGCACTGAAGCTTTCTTT. Translation gives CASSFQGTEAFF. This rearrangement joins TRBV28 to TRBJ1-1; D perhaps matches TRBD1 (5 bases). V lost 3 bases and J lost 4, with 6 bases in between. The germline V gene encodes CDR1 MDHEN and CDR2 SYDVKM. The CDR3 consists of 12 residues.

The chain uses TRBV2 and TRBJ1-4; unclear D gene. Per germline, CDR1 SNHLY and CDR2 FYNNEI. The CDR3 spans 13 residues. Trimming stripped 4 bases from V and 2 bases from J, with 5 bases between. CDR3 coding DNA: TGTGCCAGCAGTGGGCTCACTAATGAAAAACTGTTTTTT. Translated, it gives CASSGLTNEKLFF.

The CDR3, as DNA: TGTGCCAGCAGCAGAGGACAGGGGGGGCTTGGGGACGAGCAGTACTTC. Its protein product is CASSRGQGGLGDEQYF. The V call is TRBV5-4, the J call TRBJ2-7, with 10 positions matching TRBD1. V lost 4 bases to trimming and J lost 5 bases; unmatched junction nucleotides: 12. CDR1 is SGHNT and CDR2 is YYREEE in the germline V gene (reference sequence). The CDR3 totals 16 residues.

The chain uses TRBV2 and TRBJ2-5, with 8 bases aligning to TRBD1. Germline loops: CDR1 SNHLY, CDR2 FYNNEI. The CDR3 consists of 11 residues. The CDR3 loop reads CAGRGLVTQYF. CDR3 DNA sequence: TGTGCAGGCAGGGGGCTGGTGACCCAGTACTTC.

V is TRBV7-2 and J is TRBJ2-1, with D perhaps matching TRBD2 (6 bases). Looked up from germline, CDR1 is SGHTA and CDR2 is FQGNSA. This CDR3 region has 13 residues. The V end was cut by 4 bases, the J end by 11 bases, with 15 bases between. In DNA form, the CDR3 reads TGTGCCAGCAGCTCGGGACTGGCAATGAAGCAGTTCTTC. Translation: CASSSGLAMKQFF.

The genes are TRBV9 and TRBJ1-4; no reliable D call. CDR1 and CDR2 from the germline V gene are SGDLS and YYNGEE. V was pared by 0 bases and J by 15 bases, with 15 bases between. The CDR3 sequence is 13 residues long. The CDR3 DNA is TGTGCCAGCAGCGTAGGTGCGGGCCCTGAGGTGTTTTTT. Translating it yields CASSVGAGPEVFF.

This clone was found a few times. CDR3 nucleotide sequence: TGTGCCAGCAGCTTAGCTTTCAGGGCCAAAAAAGAGACCCAGTACTTC. It yields the protein CASSLAFRAKKETQYF. V usage is TRBV7-8 and J usage is TRBJ2-5; possibly TRBD1 for D (5 bases). CDR3 size: 16 residues. Germline V lookup: CDR1 SGHVS, CDR2 FQNEAQ. V lost 0 bases to trimming and J lost 3 bases, with 14 bases between them.

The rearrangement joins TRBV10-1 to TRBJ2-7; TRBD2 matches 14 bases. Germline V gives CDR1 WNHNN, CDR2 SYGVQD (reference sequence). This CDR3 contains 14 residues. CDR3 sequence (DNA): TGCGCAGCTCCGGGACTAGCGGGAGTTCAGGAGCAGTACTTC. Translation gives CAAPGLAGVQEQYF.

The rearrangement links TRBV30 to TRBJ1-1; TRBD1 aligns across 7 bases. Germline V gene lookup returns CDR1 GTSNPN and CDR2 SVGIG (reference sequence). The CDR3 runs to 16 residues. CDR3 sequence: CANGESRQGWDTEAFF. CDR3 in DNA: TGTGCGAATGGCGAATCCCGACAGGGTTGGGACACTGAAGCTTTCTTT.

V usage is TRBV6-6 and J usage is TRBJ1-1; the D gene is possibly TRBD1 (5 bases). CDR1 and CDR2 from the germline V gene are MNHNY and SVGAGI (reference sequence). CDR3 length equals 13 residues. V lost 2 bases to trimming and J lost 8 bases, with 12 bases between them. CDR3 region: CASSYQGAPEAFF. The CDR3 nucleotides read TGTGCCAGCAGTTACCAAGGGGCCCCCGAAGCTTTCTTT.

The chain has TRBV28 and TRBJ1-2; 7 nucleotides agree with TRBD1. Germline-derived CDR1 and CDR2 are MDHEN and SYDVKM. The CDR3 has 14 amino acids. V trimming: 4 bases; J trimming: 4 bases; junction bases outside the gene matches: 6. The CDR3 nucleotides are TGTGCCAGCAGTTCATTGACAGGGATCTATGGCTACACCTTC. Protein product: CASSSLTGIYGYTF.

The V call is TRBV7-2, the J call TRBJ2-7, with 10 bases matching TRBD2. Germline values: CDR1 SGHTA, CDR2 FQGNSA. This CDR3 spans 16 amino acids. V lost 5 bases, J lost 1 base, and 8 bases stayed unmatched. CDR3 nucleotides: TGTGCCAGCAGCGTTCTAGCGGGAGCTGAGTCCTACGAGCAGTACTTC. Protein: CASSVLAGAESYEQYF.

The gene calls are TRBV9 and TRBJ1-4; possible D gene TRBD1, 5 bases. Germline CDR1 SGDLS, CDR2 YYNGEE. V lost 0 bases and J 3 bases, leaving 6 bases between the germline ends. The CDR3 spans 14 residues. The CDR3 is CASSVAGANEKLFF. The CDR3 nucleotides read TGTGCCAGCAGCGTAGCGGGGGCTAATGAAAAACTGTTTTTT.

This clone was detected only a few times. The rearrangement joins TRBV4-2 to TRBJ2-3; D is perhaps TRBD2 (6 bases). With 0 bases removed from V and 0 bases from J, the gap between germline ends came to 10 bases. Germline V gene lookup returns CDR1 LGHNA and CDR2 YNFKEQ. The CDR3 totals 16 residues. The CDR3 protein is CASSQEPAGSTDTQYF. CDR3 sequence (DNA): TGTGCCAGCAGCCAAGAGCCCGCGGGGAGCACAGATACGCAGTATTTT.

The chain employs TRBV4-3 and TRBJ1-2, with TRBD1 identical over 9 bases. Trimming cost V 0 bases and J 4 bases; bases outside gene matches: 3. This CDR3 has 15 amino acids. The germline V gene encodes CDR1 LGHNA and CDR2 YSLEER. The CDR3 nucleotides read TGCGCCAGCAGCCAAGATTCGGACAGGGGCTATGGCTACACCTTC. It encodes CASSQDSDRGYGYTF.

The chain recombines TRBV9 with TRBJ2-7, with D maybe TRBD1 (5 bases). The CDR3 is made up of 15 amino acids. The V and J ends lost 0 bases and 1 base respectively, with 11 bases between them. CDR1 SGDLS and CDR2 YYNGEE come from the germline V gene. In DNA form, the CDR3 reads TGTGCCAGCAGCGTAGGTGGAGACAGTTCCTACGAGCAGTACTTC. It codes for CASSVGGDSSYEQYF.

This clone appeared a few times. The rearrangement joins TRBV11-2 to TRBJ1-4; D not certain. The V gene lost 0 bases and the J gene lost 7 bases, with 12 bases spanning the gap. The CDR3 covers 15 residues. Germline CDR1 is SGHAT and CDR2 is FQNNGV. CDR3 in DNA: TGTGCCAGCAGCTTAGATGGAGGGTCGGGTGAAAAACTGTTTTTT. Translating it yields CASSLDGGSGEKLFF.

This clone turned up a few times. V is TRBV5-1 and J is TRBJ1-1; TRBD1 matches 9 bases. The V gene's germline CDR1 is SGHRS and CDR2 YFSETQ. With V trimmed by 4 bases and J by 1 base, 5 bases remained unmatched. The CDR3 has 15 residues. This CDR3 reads CASSLGTGRNTEAFF. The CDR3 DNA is TGCGCCAGCAGCCTGGGGACAGGGAGGAACACTGAAGCTTTCTTT.

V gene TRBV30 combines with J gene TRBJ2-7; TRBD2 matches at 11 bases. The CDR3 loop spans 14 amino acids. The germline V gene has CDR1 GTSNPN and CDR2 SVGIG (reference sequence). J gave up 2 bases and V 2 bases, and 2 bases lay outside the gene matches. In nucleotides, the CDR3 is TGTGCCTGGAGTCGGGGACTAGCGGCCTACGAGCAGTACTTC. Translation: CAWSRGLAAYEQYF.